The clone carrying this T cell receptor beta chain was seen a few times. What it binds is not known. The PCR contained 60 Vbeta and 13 Jbeta primers. The assay was immunoSEQ multiplex PCR, and TCRdb's table has in-frame clones only and misses some. The sample comprises more than 130,000 clones, around 80% of which are singletons, and over 2% rests with the top ten. This sample is part of a study of cytomegalovirus exposure and HLA in healthy donors. The study, taken as a whole, reports: V segments that were indistinguishable, TRBV6-2 and TRBV6-3 among them, were omitted from analysis.

CDR1 is MGHRA, CDR2 YSYEKL, per germline. The CDR3 sequence is 15 residues long. J lost 5 bases, V lost 5 bases, and 7 bases had no gene match. This TCR came from a young man in good health and CMV-seronegative. Sequences were obtained from PBMCs. J is TRBJ2-1 and V is TRBV4-1; TRBD2 aligns across 9 bases. In DNA, the CDR3 is TGCGCCAGCAGCGAATTGACTAGCGGAGACAATGAGCAGTTCTTC. Its translation is CASSELTSGDNEQFF.